These T cell receptor beta chains were read from a single sample in a study of shared clonotypes between healthy human individuals. Method: immunoSEQ multiplex PCR; TCRdb's copy keeps in-frame clones and lacks some. The sample lists 2 million or so clones, about 94% seen once, with about 1.1% in the top ten. The sequencing sample was made of naive CD8+ T cells sorted from blood. The source of these receptors is a young man in good health. Each CDR3 is given with its conserved first and last residue. D genes are given only for firm matches. Expanded clones are given a class, and other clones once, few, many or no size at all.

J	V	size	D	CDR3	DNA
TRBJ1-3	TRBV25-1	-	-	CASSRTVYSGNTIYF	TGTGCCAGCAGTCGAACAGTGTACTCTGGAAACACCATATATTTT
TRBJ2-7	TRBV13	-	-	CASSLGLSYEQYF	TGTGCCAGCAGTTTAGGCCTCTCCTACGAGCAGTACTTC
TRBJ1-5	TRBV30	-	-	CAWGGLDFLPQHF	TGTGCCTGGGGAGGATTGGATTTCTTACCCCAGCATTTT
TRBJ2-3	TRBV13	-	TRBD1	CASFKQGDTDTQYF	TGTGCCAGCTTTAAACAGGGGGACACAGATACGCAGTATTTT
TRBJ2-7	TRBV7-6	-	-	CASSPYDGEHYEQYF	TGTGCCAGCAGTCCGTATGACGGCGAACACTACGAGCAGTACTTC
TRBJ1-1	TRBV11-2	-	TRBD1	CASGTGMNTEAFF	TGTGCCAGCGGGACAGGTATGAACACTGAAGCTTTCTTT
TRBJ2-1	TRBV6-5	-	-	CASTFGGADEQFF	TGTGCCAGCACCTTTGGGGGTGCGGATGAGCAGTTCTTC
TRBJ1-1	TRBV19	-	TRBD1	CASTTQGATEAFF	TGTGCCAGTACTACGCAGGGGGCAACTGAAGCTTTCTTT
TRBJ2-1	TRBV4-1	-	-	CASSHGPNGATDEQFF	TGCGCCAGCAGCCATGGTCCCAACGGGGCAACGGATGAGCAGTTCTTC
TRBJ2-7	TRBV6-1	-	TRBD1	CASSEALGQGYYEQYF	TGTGCCAGCAGTGAAGCGCTGGGACAGGGCTACTACGAGCAGTACTTC
TRBJ1-6	TRBV4-1	-	-	CASSQDPPGSYNSPLHF	TGCGCCAGCAGCCAAGACCCACCGGGGTCCTATAATTCACCCCTCCACTTT
TRBJ2-1	TRBV10-2	once	TRBD1	CASSEVQGTGFEQFF	TGCGCCAGCAGCGAAGTCCAGGGGACAGGGTTTGAGCAGTTCTTC
TRBJ2-7	TRBV6-5	-	-	CASSSSGPSYEQYF	TGTGCCAGCAGTAGCAGCGGGCCCTCCTACGAGCAGTACTTC
TRBJ2-7	TRBV4-1	-	-	CASSLIWGRDDLEQYF	TGCGCCAGCAGCCTAATATGGGGCAGGGATGACCTCGAGCAGTACTTC
TRBJ2-2	TRBV13	-	-	CASSLAPWGNTGELFF	TGTGCCAGCAGCTTAGCCCCCTGGGGCAACACCGGGGAGCTGTTTTTT
TRBJ1-1	TRBV9	-	-	CASSTRLATEAFF	TGTGCCAGCAGCACGCGACTCGCCACTGAAGCTTTCTTT
TRBJ2-5	TRBV7-2	-	TRBD2	CASSPGTSTYEQHF	TGTGCCAGCAGCCCCGGGACTAGTACGTACGAGCAGCACTTC
TRBJ2-1	TRBV19	-	-	CASSTSAIWANEQFF	TGTGCCAGTAGTACCTCCGCGATTTGGGCCAATGAGCAGTTCTTC
TRBJ2-7	TRBV28	-	-	CATSGPSSYEQYF	TGTGCCACCAGCGGACCGAGCTCCTACGAGCAGTACTTC
TRBJ2-7	TRBV5-6	-	-	CASSSVGPSYEQYF	TGTGCCAGCAGCTCGGTGGGGCCGTCCTACGAGCAGTACTTC
TRBJ2-7	TRBV30	-	TRBD1	CAWSVRQGLYEQYF	TGTGCCTGGAGTGTCCGACAGGGTTTGTACGAGCAGTACTTC
TRBJ1-6	TRBV28	few	-	CASSLPGTNSPLHF	TGTGCCAGCAGTTTGCCCGGGACAAATTCACCCCTCCACTTT
TRBJ2-7	TRBV4-2	once	TRBD2	CASSQGYPLAGGPHEQYF	TGTGCCAGCAGCCAAGGATACCCACTAGCGGGGGGGCCCCACGAGCAGTACTTC
TRBJ2-1	TRBV4-1	-	-	CASSLLLGGNEQFF	TGCGCCAGCAGCTTATTGTTGGGAGGCAATGAGCAGTTCTTC
TRBJ2-1	TRBV6-5	-	-	CASSYGGYNEQFF	TGTGCCAGCAGTTACGGCGGCTACAATGAGCAGTTCTTC
TRBJ2-7	TRBV27	-	-	CASSLGQSSGYEQYF	TGTGCCAGCAGTTTAGGTCAGTCAAGCGGCTACGAGCAGTACTTC
TRBJ2-1	TRBV7-9	-	TRBD2	CASSLETSGRTASYNEQFF	TGTGCCAGCAGCCTCGAGACTAGCGGGAGGACAGCCTCCTACAATGAGCAGTTCTTC
TRBJ2-1	TRBV4-3	-	TRBD2	CASSHPGLAGDPNEQFF	TGCGCCAGCAGCCATCCGGGACTAGCGGGGGACCCTAATGAGCAGTTCTTC
TRBJ2-7	TRBV7-4	-	-	CASSLGADFNEQYF	TGTGCCAGCAGCTTGGGGGCGGATTTTAACGAGCAGTACTTC
TRBJ2-3	TRBV28	-	TRBD2	CASSLGSGGLYDTQYF	TGTGCCAGCAGTTTAGGTAGCGGGGGGCTTTACGATACGCAGTATTTT
TRBJ2-7	TRBV7-9	-	TRBD2	CASSPVLAGSGYEQYF	TGTGCCAGCAGTCCAGTCCTAGCGGGAAGTGGGTACGAGCAGTACTTC
TRBJ2-7	TRBV6-5	-	TRBD1	CASSTGTGIYEQYF	TGTGCCAGCAGCACCGGGACAGGAATTTACGAGCAGTACTTC
TRBJ2-2	TRBV5-8	-	TRBD2	CASSNGLAGTNTGELFF	TGTGCCAGCAGCAACGGGCTAGCGGGGACGAACACCGGGGAGCTGTTTTTT
TRBJ2-3	TRBV9	-	TRBD2	CASSVEVAGEADTQYF	TGTGCCAGCAGCGTAGAAGTAGCGGGAGAAGCAGATACGCAGTATTTT
TRBJ2-1	TRBV7-2	-	-	CASSFSGLGNEQFF	TGTGCCAGCAGCTTCAGCGGCTTAGGGAATGAGCAGTTCTTC
TRBJ2-7	TRBV10-1	-	TRBD1	CANELEKGQAIYEQYF	TGCGCCAACGAATTAGAAAAGGGACAGGCAATCTACGAGCAGTACTTC
TRBJ1-2	TRBV9	once	TRBD1	CASSVEGGGNYGYTF	TGTGCCAGCAGCGTAGAAGGGGGCGGTAACTATGGCTACACCTTC
TRBJ1-6	TRBV6-5	-	-	CASSYLLDSPLHF	TGTGCCAGCAGTTACCTCCTGGATTCACCCCTCCACTTT
TRBJ2-3	TRBV7-3	-	-	CASSFLGESDTQYF	TGTGCCAGCAGCTTTCTCGGAGAGTCCGATACGCAGTATTTT
TRBJ1-5	TRBV4-2	-	-	CASSPLFGNIANQPQHF	TGTGCCAGCAGCCCCTTATTCGGGAATATCGCTAATCAGCCCCAGCATTTT
TRBJ2-7	TRBV19	-	-	CASSINGRAYEQYF	TGTGCCAGTTCAATTAACGGCAGGGCCTACGAGCAGTACTTC
TRBJ2-7	TRBV19	-	-	CASSIGGHYEQYF	TGTGCCAGTAGTATAGGCGGACACTACGAGCAGTACTTC
TRBJ2-1	TRBV5-8	-	TRBD2	CASSSLAFTYNEQFF	TGTGCCAGCAGTTCACTAGCGTTCACCTACAATGAGCAGTTCTTC
TRBJ2-6	TRBV28	-	TRBD1	CASSHPGQDHSGANVLTF	TGTGCCAGCAGTCATCCAGGACAGGATCACTCTGGGGCCAACGTCCTGACTTTC
TRBJ2-1	TRBV13	-	TRBD1	CASSPGQLVNEQFF	TGTGCCAGCAGTCCGGGACAGCTGGTAAATGAGCAGTTCTTC
TRBJ1-3	TRBV7-9	-	-	CASSFLIGSGNTIYF	TGTGCCAGCAGCTTTTTGATAGGATCAGGAAACACCATATATTTT
TRBJ2-7	TRBV19	-	TRBD2	CASSIEAGGPSEQYF	TGTGCCAGTAGTATTGAAGCGGGGGGGCCGAGCGAGCAGTACTTC
TRBJ1-4	TRBV10-3	-	-	CAISEVGPVIDNEKLFF	TGTGCCATCAGTGAAGTAGGCCCTGTGATCGATAATGAAAAACTGTTTTTT
TRBJ2-5	TRBV11-3	-	-	CASSEGTSETQYF	TGTGCCAGCAGCGAAGGGACGTCAGAGACCCAGTACTTC
TRBJ2-1	TRBV4-1	-	-	CASSQDMRESEQFF	TGCGCCAGCAGCCAAGATATGAGAGAAAGTGAGCAGTTCTTC
TRBJ2-7	TRBV28	-	-	CASRSLFAPYEQYF	TGTGCCAGCCGCTCCTTATTCGCACCCTACGAGCAGTACTTC
TRBJ2-1	TRBV13	-	-	CASSFTGNHNEQFF	TGTGCCAGCAGCTTCACCGGGAACCACAATGAGCAGTTCTTC
TRBJ1-2	TRBV5-8	-	-	CASSLSVSYGYTF	TGTGCCAGCAGCTTGTCCGTTTCCTATGGCTACACCTTC
TRBJ2-1	TRBV27	-	TRBD2	CASSLMGGVNEQFF	TGTGCCAGCAGCCTCATGGGGGGGGTCAATGAGCAGTTCTTC
TRBJ2-1	TRBV13	-	TRBD2	CASSWGLAGRPEQFF	TGTGCCAGCAGCTGGGGACTAGCGGGTCGTCCTGAGCAGTTCTTC
TRBJ1-5	TRBV4-1	-	-	CASSQVPTDNQPQHF	TGCGCCAGCAGCCAAGTACCGACAGACAATCAGCCCCAGCATTTT
TRBJ2-2	TRBV4-3	-	TRBD2	CASTSRTSGYTGELFF	TGCGCCAGCACCTCCCGTACTAGCGGGTACACCGGGGAGCTGTTTTTT
TRBJ2-7	TRBV7-2	-	-	CASSLSPLRYEQYF	TGTGCCAGCAGCTTATCCCCCCTCAGGTACGAGCAGTACTTC
TRBJ2-1	TRBV6-5	-	TRBD2	CASSYGLAFNEQFF	TGTGCCAGCAGTTACGGACTAGCGTTCAATGAGCAGTTCTTC
TRBJ2-5	TRBV6-6	once	-	CASSQPAVLGGETQYF	TGTGCCAGCAGCCAACCGGCTGTCTTGGGGGGAGAGACCCAGTACTTC